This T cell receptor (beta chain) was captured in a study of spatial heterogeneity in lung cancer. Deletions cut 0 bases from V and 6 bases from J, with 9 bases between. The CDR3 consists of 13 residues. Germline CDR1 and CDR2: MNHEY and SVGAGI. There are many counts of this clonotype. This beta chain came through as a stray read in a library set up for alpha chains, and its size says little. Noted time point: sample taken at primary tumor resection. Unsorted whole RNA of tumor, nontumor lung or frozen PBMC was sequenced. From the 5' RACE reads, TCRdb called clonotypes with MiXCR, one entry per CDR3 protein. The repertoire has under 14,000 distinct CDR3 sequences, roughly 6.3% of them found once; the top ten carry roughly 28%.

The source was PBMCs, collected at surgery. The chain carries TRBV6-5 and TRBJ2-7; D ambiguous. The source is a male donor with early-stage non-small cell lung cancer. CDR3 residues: CASSYSFGSEQYF. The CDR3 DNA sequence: TGTGCCAGCAGTTACTCGTTCGGGTCCGAGCAGTACTTC.